The 16 T cell receptor beta chains listed next were all sequenced from one sample in a study of glioma-infiltrating T cells after dendritic cell vaccination. Data came from immunoSEQ multiplex PCR; TCRdb stores just in-frame clones and leaves some out. Here the sample spans approximately 90,000 clones, under 90% being singletons. The source material was blood, sampled before dendritic cell vaccination. The receptors were gathered from a human donor with glioblastoma.

This sequence joins TRBV19 and TRBJ1-6; D gene unclear. V was cut by 9 bases and J by 6 bases, with 15 bases left in between. The CDR3 sequence is 14 residues long. The V gene's germline CDR1 is LNHDA and CDR2 SQIVND (reference sequence). CDR3 residues: CASRGQVPNSPLHF. CDR3 coding DNA: TGTGCCAGCCGCGGGCAGGTCCCTAATTCACCCCTCCACTTT.

The chain carries TRBV7-2 and TRBJ2-7, with D possibly matching TRBD2 (5 bases). Trimming took 3 bases from V and 2 from J, leaving 14 bases between them. Germline V gives CDR1 SGHTA, CDR2 FQGNSA. CDR3 length: 15 amino acids. Here the CDR3 DNA reads TGTGCCAGCAGCTTCACTGGCGGGTTGACCTACGAGCAGTACTTC. This encodes CASSFTGGLTYEQYF.

V and J are TRBV7-2 and TRBJ2-2, with 8 bases aligning to TRBD2. With 3 bases clipped from V and 2 bases from J, the junction kept 5 bases outside the gene matches. Per germline, CDR1 SGHTA and CDR2 FQGNSA. The CDR3 consists of 16 residues. The CDR3 DNA is TGTGCCAGCAGCTTGGGGAGCGGGGGAAACACCGGGGAGCTGTTTTTT. Its protein product is CASSLGSGGNTGELFF.

V usage is TRBV6-1 and J usage is TRBJ2-3; possible D gene TRBD2, 7 bases. V lost 0 bases and J 2 bases, leaving 18 bases between the germline ends. The CDR3 totals 18 residues. The germline CDR1 and CDR2 sequences are MNHNS and SASEGT. This CDR3 is CASSEATRGGTPTDTQYF. The CDR3 coding sequence is TGTGCCAGCAGTGAAGCCACGAGGGGGGGGACACCCACAGATACGCAGTATTTT.

The J gene is TRBJ1-5, the V gene TRBV10-2, with 9 bases fitting TRBD1. CDR3 size: 14 residues. Unmatched junction bases numbered 4, after V lost 5 bases and J lost 5 bases. Germline V CDR1 and CDR2: WSHSY, SAAADI. CDR3 amino acids: CASSKDRGDQPQHF. For the CDR3, the DNA is TGCGCCAGCAGTAAGGACAGGGGAGATCAGCCCCAGCATTTT.

The J gene is TRBJ1-2, the V gene TRBV4-1; 8 nucleotides match TRBD1. Germline V gene lookup returns CDR1 MGHRA and CDR2 YSYEKL. This CDR3 has 16 residues. V dropped 4 bases and J dropped 8; count of bases not matched to a gene: 15. The CDR3 DNA reads TGCGCCAGCAGCCTATCCGCCCAGGGGGCGAGCGAAGGCTACACCTTC. Amino acid sequence: CASSLSAQGASEGYTF.

The rearrangement uses TRBV6-5 and TRBJ2-1; 10 bases are shared with TRBD2. V was pared by 7 bases and J by 6 bases, with 9 bases of the junction left unmatched. The CDR3 consists of 15 residues. CDR1 is MNHEY and CDR2 is SVGAGI in the germline V gene. The CDR3, as DNA: TGTGCCAGCATCCGAGCGGGGGGGTCGGGCAATGAGCAGTTCTTC. Translated: CASIRAGGSGNEQFF.

This chain uses TRBV5-5 with TRBJ1-1; D gene unclear. Trimming cost V 1 base and J 0 bases, with 7 bases left between them. This CDR3 is 14 amino acids long. The germline gives CDR1 SGHKS, CDR2 YYEKEE (reference sequence). Written as DNA, the CDR3 is TGTGCCAGCAGCTTGCGTCCGGTGAACACTGAAGCTTTCTTT. Protein product: CASSLRPVNTEAFF. The entire variable domain, with the rest obtained from reference TRBV5-5 and TRBJ1-1, is as follows: DAGVTQSPTHLIKTRGQQVTLRCSPISGHKSVSWYQQVLGQGPQFIFQYYEKEERGRGNFPDRFSARQFPNYSSELNVNALLLGDSALYLCASSLRPVNTEAFFGQGTRLTVV.

This sequence joins TRBV5-4 and TRBJ2-1, with TRBD2 matching 12 bases. The trim removed 3 bases at V and 8 bases at J, leaving 12 bases unmatched. CDR3 length equals 17 residues. Germline V gives CDR1 SGHNT, CDR2 YYREEE (reference sequence). DNA of the CDR3: TGTGCCAGCAGCTCACCGCTAGCGGGAGGGCCCTTATATGAGCAGTTCTTC. Amino acids: CASSSPLAGGPLYEQFF.

The chain joins TRBV7-2 to TRBJ2-7; D gene unclear. The length of the CDR3 is 14 residues. Germline V CDR1 and CDR2: SGHTA, FQGNSA. Deletions cut 5 bases from V and 6 bases from J, with 17 bases between. The CDR3: CASSITPGFGEQYF. The CDR3 coding sequence is TGTGCCAGCAGCATAACCCCAGGTTTTGGCGAGCAGTACTTC.

This clone appeared once. The J gene is TRBJ2-1, the V gene TRBV2; 11 positions match TRBD2. The germline V gene has CDR1 SNHLY and CDR2 FYNNEI. V dropped 6 bases and J dropped 6; count of bases not matched to a gene: 7. The CDR3 has 15 amino acids. The CDR3 DNA is TGTGCCAGCAGGGCGCTAGCGGGAGGATCCAATGAGCAGTTCTTC. Encoded protein: CASRALAGGSNEQFF. Full variable domain (missing parts from reference TRBV2 and TRBJ2-1): EPEVTQTPSHQVTQMGQEVILRCVPISNHLYFYWYRQILGQKVEFLVSFYNNEISEKSEIFDDQFSVERPDGSNFTLKIRSTKLEDSAMYFCASRALAGGSNEQFFGPGTRLTVL.

The rearrangement uses TRBV19 and TRBJ1-5; D is perhaps TRBD1 (6 bases). The CDR3 spans 15 residues. Trimming cost V 6 bases and J 0 bases, with 12 bases left between them. CDR1 is LNHDA, CDR2 SQIVND, per germline (reference sequence). In DNA form, the CDR3 reads TGTGCCAGTAGAACCGGGACACTTAGCAATCAGCCCCAGCATTTT. Translated: CASRTGTLSNQPQHF. The complete variable domain, with remaining parts taken from reference TRBV19 and TRBJ1-5, reads DGGITQSPKYLFRKEGQNVTLSCEQNLNHDAMYWYRQDPGQGLRLIYYSQIVNDFQKGDIAEGYSVSREKKESFPLTVTSAQKNPTAFYLCASRTGTLSNQPQHFGDGTRLSIL.

The sample holds a few counts of this clone. The chain combines TRBV10-3 with TRBJ2-7; weak D call: TRBD2 (5 bases). V lost 2 bases and J lost 0, with 8 bases in between. The germline gives CDR1 ENHRY, CDR2 SYGVKD. CDR3 length: 14 residues. In DNA, the CDR3 is TGTGCCATCAGTGAGACGGGAATCTCCTACGAGCAGTACTTC. Translating gives CAISETGISYEQYF.

A remark on this clone: The junction departs from the called germline gene at one end, perhaps through a read error. The chain uses TRBV9 and TRBJ1-6; 8 nucleotides align to TRBD1. CDR1 and CDR2 from the germline V gene are SGDLS and YYNGEE. This CDR3 is 13 amino acids long. The CDR3 is CASSVGSGQVMNF. DNA of the CDR3: TGTGCCAGCAGCGTAGGATCGGGACAGGTTATGAACTTT.

This clone has only one observation. The conserved phenylalanine or tryptophan normally closing the CDR3 is absent here, so this likely arose from a read error. Because the CDR3's place on the DNA is in doubt, the DNA is left out and the CDR3 is given as listed by TCRdb. The gene calls are TRBV7-8 and TRBJ2-7; the D call in the table, TRBD1, was not verified against the DNA. CDR1 SGHVS and CDR2 FQNEAQ come from the germline V gene. The CDR3 spans 12 amino acids, including both terminal residues. The CDR3 is CASSLANRDRLI.

The chain carries TRBV5-1 and TRBJ2-4; 7 nucleotides line up with TRBD1. Per the germline V gene, CDR1 is SGHRS and CDR2 is YFSETQ. The length of the CDR3 is 13 residues. V dropped 4 bases and J dropped 4; count of bases not matched to a gene: 2. Here the CDR3 DNA reads TGCGCCAGCAGCGTGGGACAGAAAAACATTCAGTACTTC. It yields the protein CASSVGQKNIQYF.